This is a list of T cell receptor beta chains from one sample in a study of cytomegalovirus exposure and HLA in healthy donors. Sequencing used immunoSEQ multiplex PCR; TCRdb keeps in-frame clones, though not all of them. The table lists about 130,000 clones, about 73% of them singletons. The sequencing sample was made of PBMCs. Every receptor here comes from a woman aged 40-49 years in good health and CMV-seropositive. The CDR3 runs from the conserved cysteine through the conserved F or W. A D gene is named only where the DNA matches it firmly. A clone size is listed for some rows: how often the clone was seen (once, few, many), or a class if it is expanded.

CDR3aa: CASSGLVGYTQYF
CDR3nt: TGTGCCAGCAGCGGACTAGTTGGGTATACGCAGTATTTT
j_gene: TRBJ2-3
abundance: .
v_gene: TRBV6-6
d_gene: TRBD2

CDR3aa: CASSYDKQGRDTQYF
CDR3nt: TGTGCCAGCAGTTACGATAAGCAGGGGAGAGATACGCAGTATTTT
j_gene: TRBJ2-3
abundance: .
v_gene: TRBV6-5
d_gene: .

CDR3aa: CASSTDRGQPRKTEAFF
CDR3nt: TGTGCCAGTAGCACAGACAGGGGGCAACCTAGAAAGACTGAAGCTTTCTTT
j_gene: TRBJ1-1
abundance: few
v_gene: TRBV19
d_gene: TRBD1

CDR3aa: CASSRLDRYSGANVLTF
CDR3nt: TGTGCCAGCTCACGTTTGGACAGATACTCTGGGGCCAACGTCCTGACTTTC
j_gene: TRBJ2-6
abundance: few
v_gene: TRBV18
d_gene: .

CDR3aa: CASRASGGGNEQFF
CDR3nt: TGTGCCAGCAGAGCTAGCGGGGGGGGCAATGAGCAGTTCTTC
j_gene: TRBJ2-1
abundance: .
v_gene: TRBV27
d_gene: TRBD2

CDR3aa: CASNPQGLSTDTQYF
CDR3nt: TGTGCCAGCAATCCTCAGGGGCTCAGCACAGATACGCAGTATTTT
j_gene: TRBJ2-3
abundance: .
v_gene: TRBV2
d_gene: .

CDR3aa: CASSPPTSNEQFF
CDR3nt: TGTGCCAGCTCACCGCCGACTAGCAATGAGCAGTTCTTC
j_gene: TRBJ2-1
abundance: .
v_gene: TRBV18
d_gene: .

CDR3aa: CASMGQPNQPQHF
CDR3nt: TGTGCCAGTATGGGACAGCCAAATCAGCCCCAGCATTTT
j_gene: TRBJ1-5
abundance: few
v_gene: TRBV6-5
d_gene: TRBD1

CDR3aa: CASSIRDNNQPQHF
CDR3nt: TGTGCCAGTAGTATTAGGGACAATAATCAGCCCCAGCATTTT
j_gene: TRBJ1-5
abundance: .
v_gene: TRBV19
d_gene: .

CDR3aa: CASSSRDSAYEQYF
CDR3nt: TGTGCCAGCAGTTCCCGGGACAGCGCCTACGAGCAGTACTTC
j_gene: TRBJ2-7
abundance: .
v_gene: TRBV6-5
d_gene: TRBD1

CDR3aa: CASSITGDSNQPQHF
CDR3nt: TGTGCCAGCAGCATAACAGGGGATAGCAATCAGCCCCAGCATTTT
j_gene: TRBJ1-5
abundance: once
v_gene: TRBV7-2
d_gene: TRBD1